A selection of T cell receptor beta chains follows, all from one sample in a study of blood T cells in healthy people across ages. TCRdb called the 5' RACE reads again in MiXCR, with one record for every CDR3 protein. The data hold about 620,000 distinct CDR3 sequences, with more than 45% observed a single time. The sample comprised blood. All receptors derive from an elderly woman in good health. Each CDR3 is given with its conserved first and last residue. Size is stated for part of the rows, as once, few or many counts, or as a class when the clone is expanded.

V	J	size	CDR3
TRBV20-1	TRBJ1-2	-	CSAGDGQGNYGYTF
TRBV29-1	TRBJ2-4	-	CSVEGTSAKNIQYF
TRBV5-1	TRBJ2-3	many	CASRPGLGFGDTQYF
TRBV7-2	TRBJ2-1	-	CASSLSRLAGPLNEQFF
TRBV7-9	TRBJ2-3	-	CASSKNRQGADTQYF
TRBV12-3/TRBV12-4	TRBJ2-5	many	CASSLEISGGQQETQYF
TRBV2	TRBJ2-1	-	CASSGIRSSEQFF
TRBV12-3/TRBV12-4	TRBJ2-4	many	CASSLRSLAKNIQYF
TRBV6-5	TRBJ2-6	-	CASSTDFSGANVLTF
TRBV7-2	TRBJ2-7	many	CASSLSRDYEQYF
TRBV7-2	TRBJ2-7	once	CASSVGRENYEQYF
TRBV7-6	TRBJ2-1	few	CASSLFGPGEQFF
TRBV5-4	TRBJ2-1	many	CASREAGSYNEQFF
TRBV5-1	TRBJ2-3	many	CASSLPSSGGQDTQYF
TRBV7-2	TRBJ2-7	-	CASSFNPGGYEQYF
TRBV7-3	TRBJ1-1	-	CASSLLGDLNTEAFF
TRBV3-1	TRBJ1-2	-	CASSHSSSTGRGYTF
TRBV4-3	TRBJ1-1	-	CASSQGFRGTHTEAFF
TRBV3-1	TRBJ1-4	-	CASSLMKGGNEKLFF
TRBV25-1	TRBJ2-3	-	CASSDKKSRRGPPLEIGDTQYF
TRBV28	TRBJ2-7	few	CASTRDGPYEQYF
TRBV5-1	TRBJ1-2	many	CASSDEGAYGYTF
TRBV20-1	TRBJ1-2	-	CSARDPTGYGYTF
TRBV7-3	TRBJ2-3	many	CASSLGLGTQYF
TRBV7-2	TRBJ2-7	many	CASSFRTSGSYEQYF
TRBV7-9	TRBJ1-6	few	CASSFRGGGRGSPLHF
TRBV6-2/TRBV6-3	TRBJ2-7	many	CATAGQANSYEQYF
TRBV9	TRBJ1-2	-	CASSGGDSNYGYTF
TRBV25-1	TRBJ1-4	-	CASSAGNEKLFF
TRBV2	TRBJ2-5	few	CASSEGRGIRAQYF
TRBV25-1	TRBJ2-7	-	CASRDAGSYEQYF
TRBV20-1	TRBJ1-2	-	CSAPQGTYGYTF
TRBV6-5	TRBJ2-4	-	CASSSASKNIQYF
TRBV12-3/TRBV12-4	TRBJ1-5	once	CASSPVNSNQPQHF
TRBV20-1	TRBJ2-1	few	CSARAGENGDEQFF
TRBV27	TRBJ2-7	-	CASSRGLAGGWYF
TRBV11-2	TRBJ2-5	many	CASSLRTSGEETQYF
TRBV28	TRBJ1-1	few	CASSLRDRFTEAFF
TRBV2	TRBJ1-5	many	CASSSDRVINQPQHF
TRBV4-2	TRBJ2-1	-	CASSQVGQREHEQFF
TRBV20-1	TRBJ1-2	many	CSASDRVSGYTF